This TCR beta chain was sequenced for a study of T cells in Graves' hyperthyroidism and ophthalmopathy. The investigators amplified TCR beta CDR3 regions from RNA transcripts. During a first-round RT-PCR of the TCR CDR3, the HTBI primer set was used. Each CDR3 protein gets one entry after TCRdb re-called the multiplex PCR reads with MiXCR. The sample has approximately 570,000 distinct CDR3 sequences, 20% seen once. The study's findings and limits: Using 13 V-J features, a model discriminated ophthalmopathy from stable hyperthyroidism. The model predicted ophthalmopathy a median about 6.6 months before onset. Most expanded thyroid clonotypes above 0.001 recurred in blood.

CDR1 and CDR2 from the germline V gene are DFQATT and SNEGSKA (reference sequence). The V gene lost 0 bases and the J gene lost 8 bases, with 16 bases spanning the gap. The CDR3 sequence is 14 residues long. In its sample, this clonotype was seen many times. Its antigen is not known. Inclusion characteristics of ophthalmopathy patients comprised a Clinical Activity Score of at least 3, a NOSPECS grade of at least 4, and duration under 3 months. Sequencing input: blood. The V and J genes are TRBV20-1 and TRBJ1-2; D is ambiguous. The origin of this receptor is a man aged 40-49 years with Graves' ophthalmopathy. The CDR3 nucleotides read TGCAGTGCTAGAGATGACGGGAGTTATAGGGGCTACACCTTC. It is translated as CSARDDGSYRGYTF.